The clone carrying this T cell receptor beta chain appeared many times. Its antigen remains unidentified. The data are from a study of T cell repertoires in cytomegalovirus infection. In the study overall: Public TCR beta signatures were indicative of both CMV infection and a matching HLA type. The study, taken as a whole, reports: What dominated the ex vivo response were HLA-C-restricted CMV-specific TCR beta clonotypes. Of the TCR beta families, the public ones yielded a cumulative frequency that identified carriers of CMV plus the relevant HLA.

TCRdb re-analysed the reads in MiXCR, keeping a single row per CDR3 protein. Counted here are around 260,000 distinct CDR3 sequences, about 25% occurring once; the ten biggest clones make up more than 11%. Trimming removed 5 bases at V and 4 bases at J, with 13 bases between. The CDR3 extends over 14 amino acids. The germline V gene encodes CDR1 LNHDA and CDR2 SQIVND (reference sequence). The chain recombines TRBV19 with TRBJ2-3, with a possible D match to TRBD2 (6 bases). This clonotype was sampled from a human donor in good health (CMV status not recorded). Some clones in this sample may be carry-over from other donors' samples. The sample comprised PBMCs. CDR3 sequence reads: CASSPGGWADTQYF. DNA of the CDR3: TGTGCCAGTAGTCCCGGAGGGTGGGCAGATACGCAGTATTTT.